Below, one T cell receptor beta chain is given with its context. This record comes from a study of OX40 agonist ivuxolimab in advanced cancers. About the research overall: Enrollees could have had prior anti-PD-1, anti-PD-L1 or anti-CTLA-4 therapy, which over 35% had received.

Using immunoSEQ multiplex PCR, the repertoire was profiled, and TCRdb retains in-frame clones only, with some absent. The table has 68,000 or so clones, 65% to 85% seen once. V lost 7 bases and J 4 bases, leaving 11 bases between the germline ends. The CDR3 is 13 residues long. Germline assignment: CDR1 ENHRY and CDR2 SYGVKD. This specimen was CD4+ or CD8+ T cells sorted from blood, taken in a trial of the OX40 agonist ivuxolimab. This chain links TRBV10-3 with TRBJ1-3, with D tentatively TRBD1 (6 bases). This receptor was taken from an adult with an advanced solid tumor such as melanoma, head and neck, liver or kidney cancer. CDR3 sequence (DNA): TGTGCCATCACCCGGGGGCTCGGAAACACCATATATTTT. Translation: CAITRGLGNTIYF.